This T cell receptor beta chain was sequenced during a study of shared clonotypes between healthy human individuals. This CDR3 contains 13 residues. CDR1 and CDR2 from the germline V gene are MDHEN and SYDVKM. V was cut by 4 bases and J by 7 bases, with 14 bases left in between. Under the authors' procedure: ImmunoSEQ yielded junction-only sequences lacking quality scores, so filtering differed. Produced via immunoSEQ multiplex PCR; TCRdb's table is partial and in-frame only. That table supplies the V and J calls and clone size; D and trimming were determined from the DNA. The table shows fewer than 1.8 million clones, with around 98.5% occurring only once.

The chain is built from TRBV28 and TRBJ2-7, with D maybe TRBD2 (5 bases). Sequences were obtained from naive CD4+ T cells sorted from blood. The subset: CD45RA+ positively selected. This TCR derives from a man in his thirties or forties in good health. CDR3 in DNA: TGTGCCAGCAGTTCCCTAATAGGAGGTGAGCAGTACTTC. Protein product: CASSSLIGGEQYF.